This TCR beta chain appears in the sequencing data of a study of Graves' ophthalmopathy and Graves' hyperthyroidism. This clonotype was recorded many times. This CDR3 is built from 15 residues. CDR1 is WSHSY, CDR2 SAAADI, per germline. Trimming removed 0 bases from V and 7 bases from J, with 15 bases in between. As the template, RNA transcripts were used to amplify TCR beta CDR3 regions. HTBI primers were used in a first-round RT-PCR, which preceded a second-round multiplex PCR. TCRdb fed the multiplex PCR reads into MiXCR, producing one record per CDR3 protein. The sample lists roughly 700,000 distinct CDR3 sequences, roughly two fifths occurring once.

This clonotype originated in an adult man with Graves' ophthalmopathy. What was sequenced was peripheral blood. The gene calls are TRBV10-2 and TRBJ2-5, with D hard to call. CDR3: CASSESYGRTRTQYF. The DNA for the CDR3 is TGCGCCAGCAGTGAGTCATACGGACGGACGCGGACCCAGTACTTC.